The clone carrying this TCR beta chain was found once. Original processing notes: Amplification from reference gene primers served as the basis for estimated nucleated cell counts. Clones were read by immunoSEQ multiplex PCR, and TCRdb kept only the in-frame ones, dropping some. V and J calls and clone size are copied from that table; D and trimming were computed from the DNA. This repertoire shows more than 95,000 clones, over 70% found once; its top ten account for 3.5% to 4.5%. This sample was taken from a study of blood T cell repertoires in COVID-19. Study-wide context: Acute and convalescent COVID-19 specimens originated in the United States, Italy and Spain. Sources were T cells, B-cell-depleted T cells, or PBMCs; the material itself was cDNA or gDNA.

The CDR3 has 15 residues. Germline CDR1 reads SGHVS; CDR2 reads FQNEAQ. The ends were cut back, 1 base at V and 1 base at J, with 10 bases in the middle. The sequencing input was peripheral blood. The sequence came from a woman aged 45-60 years with acute or convalescent COVID-19. This chain connects TRBV7-8 to TRBJ2-5; TRBD2 might be the D (6 bases). The CDR3 DNA is TGTGCCAGCAGCTTAGTACCGCGGGGCCAAGAGACCCAGTACTTC. This translates into CASSLVPRGQETQYF. Using reference TRBV7-8 and TRBJ2-5 for the parts outside the CDR3, the full variable domain is GAGVSQSPRYKVAKRGQDVALRCDPISGHVSLFWYQQALGQGPEFLTYFQNEAQLDKSGLPSDRFFAERPEGSVSTLKIQRTQQEDSAVYLCASSLVPRGQETQYFGPGTRLLVL.